The 5 T cell receptor beta chains presented below share a single source sample, sequenced in a study of blood T cell repertoires in COVID-19. Only in-frame clones appear in the TCRdb table, and some are missing; sequencing was by immunoSEQ multiplex PCR. The repertoire holds 240,000 or so clones, approximately 87% seen once, with around 6.5% in the top ten. Sequencing was performed on peripheral blood. The receptors shown here come from a man between 60 and 75 years old with acute or convalescent COVID-19.

J is TRBJ2-7 and V is TRBV30, with 9 bases matching TRBD2. Germline V CDR1 and CDR2: GTSNPN, SVGIG (reference sequence). V lost 4 bases, J lost 0 bases, and 4 bases stayed unmatched. This CDR3 spans 14 amino acids. The CDR3 loop is CAWNLAGHSYEQYF. The CDR3 bases are TGTGCCTGGAACCTAGCGGGACACTCCTACGAGCAGTACTTC. Together with reference TRBV30 and TRBJ2-7, the CDR3 gives the full variable domain: SQTIHQWPATLVQPVGSPLSLECTVEGTSNPNLYWYRQAAGRGLQLLFYSVGIGQISSEVPQNLSASRPQDRQFILSSKKLLLSDSGFYLCAWNLAGHSYEQYFGPGTRLTVT.

This clone was observed at least ten times. The chain has TRBV5-1 and TRBJ2-7, with D possibly TRBD1 on 6 matching bases. The CDR3 is 14 residues long. Germline lookup yields CDR1 SGHRS and CDR2 YFSETQ. V lost 4 bases to trimming and J lost 0 bases, with 11 bases between them. Written as DNA, the CDR3 is TGCGCCAGCAGCAACACAGGGAACTCCTACGAGCAGTACTTC. Protein sequence: CASSNTGNSYEQYF. The whole variable domain, filled in from reference TRBV5-1 and TRBJ2-7, reads KAGVTQTPRYLIKTRGQQVTLSCSPISGHRSVSWYQQTPGQGLQFLFEYFSETQRNKGNFPGRFSGRQFSNSRSEMNVSTLELGDSALYLCASSNTGNSYEQYFGPGTRLTVT.

This clone turned up a few times. The J gene is TRBJ2-2, the V gene TRBV6-1, with D maybe TRBD2 (5 bases). Germline CDR1 is MNHNS and CDR2 is SASEGT. The CDR3 consists of 15 residues. Deletions cut 2 bases from V and 2 bases from J, with 9 bases between. The CDR3 here is CASSERRDNTGELFF. In DNA, the CDR3 is TGTGCCAGCAGTGAACGTCGGGATAACACCGGGGAGCTGTTTTTT.

The rearrangement links TRBV7-2 to TRBJ2-1; 10 bases map to TRBD2. J lost 5 bases, V lost 4 bases, and 8 bases had no gene match. Germline-derived CDR1 and CDR2 are SGHTA and FQGNSA. The CDR3 covers 16 residues. CDR3 residues: CASSSRRSGRDNEQFF. In DNA form, the CDR3 reads TGTGCCAGCAGCTCACGACGGAGCGGGAGGGACAATGAGCAGTTCTTC.

The chain recombines TRBV30 with TRBJ1-4; D gene uncertain. Germline lookup yields CDR1 GTSNPN and CDR2 SVGIG (reference sequence). The V and J ends lost 8 bases and 13 bases respectively, with 17 bases between them. The CDR3 consists of 11 residues. CDR3 sequence (DNA): TGTGCCCTGAACCCCGGGGTAGGACTGTTTTTT. Its translation: CALNPGVGLFF.